This TCR beta chain was captured in a study of blood T cell repertoires in COVID-19. About the research overall: Italy, Spain and the United States were the sources of the convalescent and acute COVID-19 samples. In each case, the material was cDNA or gDNA derived from T cells, B-cell-depleted T cells, or PBMCs.

In the study's own analysis: Reference gene primer amplification gave estimated nucleated cell counts. Sequencing was performed with immunoSEQ multiplex PCR; in TCRdb, only in-frame clones are kept and a portion is missing. Clone size and the V and J calls come from that table; the DNA yielded D and trimming. The sample includes about 270,000 clones, roughly 85% of them seen just once. This clone was counted only a few times. This sequence originates from a woman in her 50s who had recovered from COVID-19. Sequences were obtained from peripheral blood.

In nucleotides, the CDR3 is TGTGCCAGCAGTTCTGGGGGGGAGTCACCCCTCCACTTT. Translating gives CASSSGGESPLHF. V gene TRBV6-6 combines with J gene TRBJ1-6, with TRBD1 as a possible D gene (5 bases). The CDR3 is 13 residues long. The V gene lost 4 bases and the J gene lost 10 bases, with 11 bases spanning the gap. The germline CDR1 and CDR2 sequences are MNHNY and SVGAGI (reference sequence).